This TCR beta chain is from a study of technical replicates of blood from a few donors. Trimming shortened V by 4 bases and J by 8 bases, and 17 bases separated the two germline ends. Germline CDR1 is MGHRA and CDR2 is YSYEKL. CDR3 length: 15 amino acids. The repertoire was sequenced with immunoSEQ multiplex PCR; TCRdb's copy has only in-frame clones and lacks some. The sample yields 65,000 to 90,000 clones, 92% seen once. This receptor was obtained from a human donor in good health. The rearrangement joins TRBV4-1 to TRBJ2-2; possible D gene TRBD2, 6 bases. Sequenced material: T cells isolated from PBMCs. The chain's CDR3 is CASSPSGWPLGELFF. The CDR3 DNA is TGCGCCAGCAGCCCGAGCGGGTGGCCCTTGGGGGAGCTGTTTTTT.